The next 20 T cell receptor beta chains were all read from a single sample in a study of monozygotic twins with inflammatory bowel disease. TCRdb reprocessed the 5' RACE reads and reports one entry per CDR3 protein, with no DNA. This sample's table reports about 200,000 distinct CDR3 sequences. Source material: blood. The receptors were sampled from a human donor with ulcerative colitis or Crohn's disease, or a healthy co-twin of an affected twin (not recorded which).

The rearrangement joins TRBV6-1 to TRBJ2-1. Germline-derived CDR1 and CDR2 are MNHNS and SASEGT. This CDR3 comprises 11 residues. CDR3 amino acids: CASSEALEQFF.

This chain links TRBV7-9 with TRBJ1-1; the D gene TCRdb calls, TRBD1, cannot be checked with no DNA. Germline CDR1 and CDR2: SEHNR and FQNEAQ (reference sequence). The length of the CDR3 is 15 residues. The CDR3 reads CASSQASGVVTEAFF. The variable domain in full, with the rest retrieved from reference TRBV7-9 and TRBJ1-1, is DTGVSQNPRHKITKRGQNVTFRCDPISEHNRLYWYRQTLGQGPEFLTYFQNEAQLEKSRLLSDRFSAERPKGSFSTLEIQRTEQGDSAMYLCASSQASGVVTEAFFGQGTRLTVV.

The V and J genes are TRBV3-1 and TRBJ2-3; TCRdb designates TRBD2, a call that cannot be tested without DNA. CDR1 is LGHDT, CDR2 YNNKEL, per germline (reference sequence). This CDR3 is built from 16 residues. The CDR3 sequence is CASSQGPSGSGDTQYF.

The CDR3 protein is CASSPPGQGANYGYTF. The chain is built from TRBV5-4 and TRBJ1-2; no DNA is available, so the TRBD1 call from TCRdb remains unchecked. The CDR3 covers 16 residues. Germline V gene sequence: CDR1 SGHNT, CDR2 YYREEE (reference sequence). Together with reference TRBV5-4 and TRBJ1-2, the CDR3 gives the full variable domain: ETGVTQSPTHLIKTRGQQVTLRCSSQSGHNTVSWYQQALGQGPQFIFQYYREEENGRGNFPPRFSGLQFPNYSSELNVNALELDDSALYLCASSPPGQGANYGYTFGSGTRLTVV.

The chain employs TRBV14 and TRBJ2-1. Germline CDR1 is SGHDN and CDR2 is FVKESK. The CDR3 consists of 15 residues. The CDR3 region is CASSLLRSSYNEQFF.

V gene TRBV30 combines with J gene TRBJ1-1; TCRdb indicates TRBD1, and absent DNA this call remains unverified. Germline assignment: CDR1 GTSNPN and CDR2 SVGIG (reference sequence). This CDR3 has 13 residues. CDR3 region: CAWSRDRDTEAFF.

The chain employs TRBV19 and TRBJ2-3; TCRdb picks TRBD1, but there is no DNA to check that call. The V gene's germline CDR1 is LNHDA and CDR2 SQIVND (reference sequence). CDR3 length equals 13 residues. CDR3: CASSGTGGDTQYF.

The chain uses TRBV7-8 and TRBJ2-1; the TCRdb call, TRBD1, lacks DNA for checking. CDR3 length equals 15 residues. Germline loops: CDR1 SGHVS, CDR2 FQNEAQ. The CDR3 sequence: CASSLEGVSYNEQFF.

This chain's CDR3 is CASSLETGVNTEAFF. The V gene is TRBV5-5, the J gene TRBJ1-1; TCRdb's assignment of TRBD1 cannot be checked, as there is no DNA. CDR3 size: 15 residues. The V gene's germline CDR1 is SGHKS and CDR2 YYEKEE (reference sequence).

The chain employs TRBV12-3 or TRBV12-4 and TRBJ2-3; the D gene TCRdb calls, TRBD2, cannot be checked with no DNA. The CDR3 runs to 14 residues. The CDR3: CASSPGLNPDTQYF.

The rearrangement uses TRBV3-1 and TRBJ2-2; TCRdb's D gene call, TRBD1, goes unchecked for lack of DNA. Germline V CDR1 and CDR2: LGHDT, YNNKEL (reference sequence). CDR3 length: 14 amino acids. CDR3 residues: CASSQGTVTGELFF.

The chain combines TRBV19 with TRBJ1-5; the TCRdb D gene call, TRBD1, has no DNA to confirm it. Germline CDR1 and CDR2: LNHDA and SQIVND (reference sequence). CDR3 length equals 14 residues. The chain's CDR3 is CASTGGQGKQPQHF. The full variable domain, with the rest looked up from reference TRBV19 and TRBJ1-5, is DGGITQSPKYLFRKEGQNVTLSCEQNLNHDAMYWYRQDPGQGLRLIYYSQIVNDFQKGDIAEGYSVSREKKESFPLTVTSAQKNPTAFYLCASTGGQGKQPQHFGDGTRLSIL.

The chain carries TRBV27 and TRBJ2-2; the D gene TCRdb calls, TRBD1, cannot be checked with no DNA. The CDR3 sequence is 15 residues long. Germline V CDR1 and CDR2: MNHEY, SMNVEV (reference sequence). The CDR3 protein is CASSSAWTGTGELFF.

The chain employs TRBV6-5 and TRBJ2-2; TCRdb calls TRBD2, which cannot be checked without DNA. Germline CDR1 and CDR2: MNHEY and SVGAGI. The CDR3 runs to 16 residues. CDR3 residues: CASSYSGPANTGELFF.

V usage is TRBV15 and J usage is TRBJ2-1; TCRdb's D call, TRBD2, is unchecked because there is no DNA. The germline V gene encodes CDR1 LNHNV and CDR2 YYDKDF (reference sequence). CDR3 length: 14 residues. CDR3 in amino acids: CATRGPSGVNEQFF.

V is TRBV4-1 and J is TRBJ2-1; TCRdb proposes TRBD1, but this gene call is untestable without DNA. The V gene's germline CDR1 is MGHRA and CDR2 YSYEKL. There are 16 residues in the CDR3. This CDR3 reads CASSPRQGQPTNEQFF.

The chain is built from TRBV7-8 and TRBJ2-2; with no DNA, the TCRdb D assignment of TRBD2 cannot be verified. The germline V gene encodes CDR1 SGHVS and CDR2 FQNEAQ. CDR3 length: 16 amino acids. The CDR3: CASSPPVAGNTGELFF.

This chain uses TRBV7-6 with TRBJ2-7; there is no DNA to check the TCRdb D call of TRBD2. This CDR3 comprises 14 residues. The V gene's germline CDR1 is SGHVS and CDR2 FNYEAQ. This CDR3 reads CASSWRVESYEQYF.

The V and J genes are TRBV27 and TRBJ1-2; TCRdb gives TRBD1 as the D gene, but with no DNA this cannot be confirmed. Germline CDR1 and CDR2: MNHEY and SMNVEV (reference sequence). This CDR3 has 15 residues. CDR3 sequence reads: CASGPGQGPRYGYTF.

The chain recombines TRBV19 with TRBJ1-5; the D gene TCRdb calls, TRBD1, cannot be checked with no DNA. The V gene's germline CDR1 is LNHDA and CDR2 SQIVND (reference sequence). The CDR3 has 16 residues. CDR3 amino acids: CASARQGAISNQPQHF.